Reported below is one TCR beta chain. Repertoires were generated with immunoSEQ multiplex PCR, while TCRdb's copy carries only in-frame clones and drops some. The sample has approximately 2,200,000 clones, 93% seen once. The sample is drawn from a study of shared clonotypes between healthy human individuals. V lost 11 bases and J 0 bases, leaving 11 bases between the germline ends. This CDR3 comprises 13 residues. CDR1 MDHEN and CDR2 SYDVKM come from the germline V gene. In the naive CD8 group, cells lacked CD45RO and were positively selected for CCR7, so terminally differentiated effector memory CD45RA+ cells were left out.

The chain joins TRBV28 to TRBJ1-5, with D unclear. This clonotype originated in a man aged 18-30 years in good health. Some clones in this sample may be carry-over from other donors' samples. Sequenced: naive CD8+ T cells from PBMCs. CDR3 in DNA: TGTGCCGCGCGAGCGCTTAGCAATCAGCCCCAGCATTTT. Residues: CAARALSNQPQHF. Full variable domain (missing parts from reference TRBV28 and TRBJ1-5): DVKVTQSSRYLVKRTGEKVFLECVQDMDHENMFWYRQDPGLGLRLIYFSYDVKMKEKGDIPEGYSVSREKKERFSLILESASTNQTSMYLCAARALSNQPQHFGDGTRLSIL.